The rows below give T cell receptor beta chains drawn from one sample of a study of blood T cell repertoires in COVID-19. Here immunoSEQ multiplex PCR was the method, and the copy in TCRdb shows in-frame clones only, minus some. The sample lists about 65,000 clones, 75% to 85% occurring once. Sequenced sample: peripheral blood. The receptors here all came from a man of 80 years or more with acute or convalescent COVID-19. CDR3s include the opening cysteine and the closing phenylalanine or tryptophan. The D gene is left open where the match is weak. Rows give clone size only sometimes, using once, few, many, or a class for an expanded clone.

TGTGCCAGCAGTGAACTGGAGGATAGCAATCAGCCCCAGCATTTT	CASSELEDSNQPQHF	TRBV2	TRBJ1-5	NA	NA
TGCGCCAGCAGCTGGACAGCCACCGGGGAGCTGTTTTTT	CASSWTATGELFF	TRBV5-1	TRBJ2-2	NA	NA
TGTGCCAGCTCATCGAACAGGGACACTGAAGCTTTCTTT	CASSSNRDTEAFF	TRBV18	TRBJ1-1	NA	NA
TGTGCCAGCAGCCACCCAGGGTCGTCCTCTGGAAACACCATATATTTT	CASSHPGSSSGNTIYF	TRBV11-2	TRBJ1-3	NA	once
TGTGCCAGCAGTTATGAAGCGGGGGCCCGCGAGCAGTACTTC	CASSYEAGAREQYF	TRBV6-5	TRBJ2-7	TRBD2	NA
TGTGCCAGCAGTGAAGCGCTCGGGCGGGGGGGCACAGATACGCAGTATTTT	CASSEALGRGGTDTQYF	TRBV2	TRBJ2-3	TRBD2	NA
TGTGCCAGCAGCCCACGACAGAGCACAGATACGCAGTATTTT	CASSPRQSTDTQYF	TRBV11-3	TRBJ2-3	NA	NA
TGCGCCAGCAGCTTGAACAGTGCCACCGGGGAGCTGTTTTTT	CASSLNSATGELFF	TRBV5-1	TRBJ2-2	NA	NA
TGCGCCAGCAGCTTCTTGACAGGGAGAGCGAACACTGAAGCTTTCTTT	CASSFLTGRANTEAFF	TRBV5-1	TRBJ1-1	TRBD1	NA
TGTGCCAGCAGCTTGAGGGGGGGCGCAGTCGGGGAGCTGTTTTTT	CASSLRGGAVGELFF	TRBV5-8	TRBJ2-2	NA	NA
TGCGCCAGCAGTCAATCGGGCCGACCCTCCTACGAGCAGTACTTC	CASSQSGRPSYEQYF	TRBV23-1	TRBJ2-7	NA	NA
TGTGCCAGCAGCTTGGAGACAGGGGGAAGGGTGGGCTACACCTTC	CASSLETGGRVGYTF	TRBV5-5	TRBJ1-2	TRBD1	NA
TGTGCCAGCAGTCTCCAGGGGCGAGAGACCCAGTACTTC	CASSLQGRETQYF	TRBV2	TRBJ2-5	NA	NA
TGCGCCAGCAGCCCGGGACAGGGCACAGATACGCAGTATTTT	CASSPGQGTDTQYF	TRBV5-1	TRBJ2-3	TRBD1	NA
TGCGCCAGCAGCTTGGGAGCTTTAGCCAAAAACATTCAGTACTTC	CASSLGALAKNIQYF	TRBV5-1	TRBJ2-4	NA	NA
TGTGCCAGCAGCCAAACAGGGATCGAGCAGTACTTC	CASSQTGIEQYF	TRBV5-6	TRBJ2-7	NA	NA
TGTGCCAGTAGTTTTAATCAGAATGGGGCGCAGCCCCAGCATTTT	CASSFNQNGAQPQHF	TRBV19	TRBJ1-5	NA	NA
TGTGCCAGCTCACTCTCCCTTCGACAGGGGGGCACTGAAGCTTTCTTT	CASSLSLRQGGTEAFF	TRBV18	TRBJ1-1	TRBD1	NA
TGTGCCAGCAGCTCCAACCCAACAGGGGAACATGGCTACACCTTC	CASSSNPTGEHGYTF	TRBV7-6	TRBJ1-2	TRBD1	NA
TGTGCCAGCAGCCAAGGGACAGGACGTATCTATGGCTACACCTTC	CASSQGTGRIYGYTF	TRBV3-1/TRBV3-2	TRBJ1-2	TRBD1	NA
TGTGCCAGCCGGGACAGTAATTCACCCCTCCACTTT	CASRDSNSPLHF	TRBV28	TRBJ1-6	TRBD1	NA
TGTGCCAGCAGTTCCCGGACAGTCGCTACTTCAAATTCACCCCTCCACTTT	CASSSRTVATSNSPLHF	TRBV2	TRBJ1-6	NA	NA
TGTGCCAGTATCCCGGGACAGGGGACTTCCTCTTGGGGCTACACCTTC	CASIPGQGTSSWGYTF	TRBV19	TRBJ1-2	TRBD1	once
TGCGCCAGCAGTGACCCCGGGGGGGGGTACTATGGCTACACCTTC	CASSDPGGGYYGYTF	TRBV10-1	TRBJ1-2	NA	NA
TGTGCCAGTAGTATAGTGGGCCCCGCGCCCTACAATGAGCAGTTCTTC	CASSIVGPAPYNEQFF	TRBV19	TRBJ2-1	NA	NA
TGTGCCAGCAACTTATATACAGGGGGCACTGAAGCTTTCTTT	CASNLYTGGTEAFF	TRBV3-1/TRBV3-2	TRBJ1-1	TRBD1	NA
TGCGCCAGCAGCTTGGTGGGACAGGTTTCCTACAATGAGCAGTTCTTC	CASSLVGQVSYNEQFF	TRBV5-1	TRBJ2-1	TRBD1	NA
TGTGCCAGCAGGGGGACAAGGGGAAACACCATATATTTT	CASRGTRGNTIYF	TRBV12-3/TRBV12-4	TRBJ1-3	NA	few
TGTGCCAGCAGCTTGGCTCCAGGGGGCGCCGGGGAGACCCAGTACTTC	CASSLAPGGAGETQYF	TRBV5-6	TRBJ2-5	TRBD1	NA
TGTGCCACCAGTGACCGCGACAGGGTGGACTATGGCTACACCTTC	CATSDRDRVDYGYTF	TRBV24-1	TRBJ1-2	TRBD1	few
TGTGCCAGCAGCTGGACAGGGAGGACAGATACGCAGTATTTT	CASSWTGRTDTQYF	TRBV14	TRBJ2-3	TRBD1	NA
TGTGCCAGCAGGTCGACAGGGGGGCAAGGGGAGCAGTACTTC	CASRSTGGQGEQYF	TRBV2	TRBJ2-7	TRBD1	few
TGTGCCTGGAGTGGGGACAGGGGGCGCAGGGGCTACACCTTC	CAWSGDRGRRGYTF	TRBV30	TRBJ1-2	TRBD1	NA
TGTGCCAGTAGTATAGATTCAGGGCGGAATCAGCCCCAGCATTTT	CASSIDSGRNQPQHF	TRBV19	TRBJ1-5	NA	NA
TGCAGCGTTGCCCTAGCGGGGATCACAGATACGCAGTATTTT	CSVALAGITDTQYF	TRBV29-1	TRBJ2-3	TRBD2	NA
TGCAGCGCGGGACCAGCTAACTATGGCTACACCTTC	CSAGPANYGYTF	TRBV29-1	TRBJ1-2	NA	few
TGCGCCAGCAGCTTGACTAGCGGGGTCCAAGAGACCCAGTACTTC	CASSLTSGVQETQYF	TRBV5-1	TRBJ2-5	TRBD2	NA
TGTGCCAGCAGTTTATTCGGAGAGACCCAGTACTTC	CASSLFGETQYF	TRBV27	TRBJ2-5	NA	NA